This T cell receptor beta chain was sequenced during a study of CD8+CD57+ T cells in acquired aplastic anemia. Patients chosen for sequencing had CD8+CD57+ cells that had expanded, as shown by flow cytometry. The V end lost 9 bases, the J end lost 1 base, and 21 bases lay between the germline ends. Germline V gene lookup returns CDR1 MNHEY and CDR2 SVGEGT. The CDR3 has 16 amino acids. Genomic DNA served as template for TCR beta VDJ and CDR3 profiling. TCRdb itself ran the reads through MiXCR, one entry per CDR3 protein. The repertoire holds over 150,000 distinct CDR3 sequences, with 45% to 60% as singletons. With regard to this clonotype: No antigen is known for it.

Whole-study results and caveats: Patients and controls shared about 27 CD8+ CDR3 sequences.

This chain joins TRBV6-2 or TRBV6-3 and TRBJ1-1; D ambiguous. This sequence originates from a human donor with aplastic anemia. Sequenced: sorted CD4+, CD8+, or CD8+CD57+ T cells (not recorded which) from PBMCs. CDR3 residues: CASHPRLFLGNTEAFF. CDR3 bases: TGTGCCAGTCATCCCCGACTCTTTTTAGGGAACACTGAAGCTTTCTTT.